This T cell receptor (beta chain) originates from a study of neurological immune-mediated disorders. This CDR3 has 15 amino acids. V dropped 4 bases and J dropped 7; count of bases not matched to a gene: 9. Germline V gene lookup returns CDR1 SGHRS and CDR2 YFSETQ. For this clonotype: Antigen specificity is unknown.

With 10-nucleotide random UMIs included, cDNA was synthesized by 5'RACE. TCRdb re-called the 5' RACE reads through MiXCR, storing one row per CDR3 protein. The data contain some 38,000 distinct CDR3 sequences, 11% of them singletons. Time point described: technical triplicate 1. Study-wide points: No CDR3 amino acid sequences recurred among expanded clones across subjects, suggesting private repertoires in all groups.

The rearrangement links TRBV5-1 to TRBJ2-1; 9 bases line up with TRBD1. Sequencing used PBMCs. The source of this sequence is a man in his sixties with HTLV-1-associated myelopathy (HAM/TSP). The CDR3 DNA follows: TGCGCCAGCAGCCCCCGGACAGGGGCCACTAATGAGCAGTTCTTC. It yields the protein CASSPRTGATNEQFF. The full variable domain, in which reference TRBV5-1 and TRBJ2-1 provide the parts outside the CDR3, is KAGVTQTPRYLIKTRGQQVTLSCSPISGHRSVSWYQQTPGQGLQFLFEYFSETQRNKGNFPGRFSGRQFSNSRSEMNVSTLELGDSALYLCASSPRTGATNEQFFGPGTRLTVL.